Listed below are T cell receptor beta chains from one sample, sequenced in a study of cytomegalovirus exposure and HLA in healthy donors. The repertoire was sequenced with immunoSEQ multiplex PCR; TCRdb's copy has only in-frame clones and lacks some. The table lists under 110,000 clones, roughly 80% of them singletons. Sequencing was performed on PBMCs. These receptors all stem from a middle-aged man in good health and CMV-seronegative. CDR3s include the opening cysteine and the closing phenylalanine or tryptophan. A D gene is named only where the DNA matches it firmly. Not all rows give a size; the values are once, few, many and, for expanded clones, a class.

J gene: TRBJ2-7
D gene: TRBD1
V gene: TRBV5-5
clone size: NA
CDR3 protein: CASSLFPGTGTSYEQYF
CDR3 DNA: TGTGCCAGCAGCTTGTTCCCTGGGACAGGGACCTCCTACGAGCAGTACTTC

J gene: TRBJ2-1
D gene: NA
V gene: TRBV29-1
clone size: NA
CDR3 protein: CSVEAAGPNSYNEQFF
CDR3 DNA: TGCAGCGTTGAAGCGGCGGGACCGAACTCCTACAATGAGCAGTTCTTC

J gene: TRBJ2-5
D gene: TRBD2
V gene: TRBV10-3
clone size: NA
CDR3 protein: CAISEGSGGPVETQYF
CDR3 DNA: TGTGCCATCAGTGAGGGTAGCGGGGGCCCGGTGGAGACCCAGTACTTC

J gene: TRBJ2-7
D gene: TRBD2
V gene: TRBV6-1
clone size: NA
CDR3 protein: CASSEALAGPYEQYF
CDR3 DNA: TGTGCCAGCAGTGAAGCGCTAGCGGGGCCCTACGAGCAGTACTTC

J gene: TRBJ1-4
D gene: NA
V gene: TRBV15
clone size: NA
CDR3 protein: CATSRDRGDNEKLFF
CDR3 DNA: TGTGCCACCAGCAGAGATCGCGGGGATAATGAAAAACTGTTTTTT

J gene: TRBJ2-7
D gene: NA
V gene: TRBV27
clone size: NA
CDR3 protein: CASRLLGGPGEQYF
CDR3 DNA: TGTGCCAGCAGGCTATTGGGGGGGCCTGGCGAGCAGTACTTC

J gene: TRBJ2-1
D gene: NA
V gene: TRBV7-2
clone size: NA
CDR3 protein: CASSLAGGPFNEQFF
CDR3 DNA: TGTGCCAGCAGCTTAGCGGGGGGGCCTTTCAATGAGCAGTTCTTC

J gene: TRBJ1-1
D gene: TRBD1
V gene: TRBV6-1
clone size: NA
CDR3 protein: CASTKDRGLTFSFF
CDR3 DNA: TGTGCCAGCACCAAAGACAGGGGCCTTACCTTTTCTTTCTTT

J gene: TRBJ2-3
D gene: TRBD2
V gene: TRBV2
clone size: NA
CDR3 protein: CASTVLAKTDTQYF
CDR3 DNA: TGTGCCAGCACTGTACTAGCGAAGACAGATACGCAGTATTTT

J gene: TRBJ2-5
D gene: NA
V gene: TRBV5-3
clone size: NA
CDR3 protein: CARIQGWEETQYF
CDR3 DNA: TGTGCCAGAATTCAGGGATGGGAAGAGACCCAGTACTTC

J gene: TRBJ2-3
D gene: NA
V gene: TRBV7-8
clone size: NA
CDR3 protein: CASSFLRGTRTDTQYF
CDR3 DNA: TGTGCCAGCAGCTTTTTGAGGGGGACCCGCACAGATACGCAGTATTTT

J gene: TRBJ2-5
D gene: TRBD2
V gene: TRBV6-5
clone size: NA
CDR3 protein: CASRGLGGGQETQYF
CDR3 DNA: TGTGCCAGCAGGGGTCTTGGGGGGGGCCAAGAGACCCAGTACTTC

J gene: TRBJ2-1
D gene: TRBD2
V gene: TRBV6-1
clone size: NA
CDR3 protein: CASSTRLAGGNEQFF
CDR3 DNA: TGTGCCAGCAGTACGAGACTAGCGGGGGGGAATGAGCAGTTCTTC

J gene: TRBJ2-1
D gene: TRBD1
V gene: TRBV28
clone size: NA
CDR3 protein: CASRPGTGRLNEQFF
CDR3 DNA: TGTGCCAGCAGACCCGGGACAGGGAGGCTCAATGAGCAGTTCTTC

J gene: TRBJ1-1
D gene: NA
V gene: TRBV9
clone size: NA
CDR3 protein: CASSVNWNTEAFF
CDR3 DNA: TGTGCCAGCAGCGTTAATTGGAACACTGAAGCTTTCTTT

J gene: TRBJ2-3
D gene: TRBD2
V gene: TRBV7-8
clone size: NA
CDR3 protein: CASSSAGGPDTQYF
CDR3 DNA: TGTGCCAGCAGCTCAGCGGGGGGGCCAGATACGCAGTATTTT

J gene: TRBJ2-3
D gene: TRBD2
V gene: TRBV7-2
clone size: once
CDR3 protein: CASSLTGGPTDTQYF
CDR3 DNA: TGTGCCAGCAGCTTAACGGGGGGACCCACAGATACGCAGTATTTT

J gene: TRBJ2-5
D gene: TRBD2
V gene: TRBV19
clone size: NA
CDR3 protein: CASSNKRGAAQETQYF
CDR3 DNA: TGTGCCAGTAGTAATAAGCGGGGGGCGGCTCAAGAGACCCAGTACTTC

J gene: TRBJ2-1
D gene: TRBD2
V gene: TRBV5-4
clone size: NA
CDR3 protein: CASSLGASGNYNEQFF
CDR3 DNA: TGTGCCAGCAGCTTGGGGGCTAGCGGTAATTACAATGAGCAGTTCTTC

J gene: TRBJ2-4
D gene: TRBD1
V gene: TRBV4-2
clone size: NA
CDR3 protein: CASSSGQGNLAIQYF
CDR3 DNA: TGTGCCAGCAGCTCGGGACAGGGTAACTTAGCCATTCAGTACTTC

J gene: TRBJ2-5
D gene: TRBD2
V gene: TRBV7-2
clone size: NA
CDR3 protein: CASSPGLAARETQYF
CDR3 DNA: TGTGCCAGCAGCCCGGGACTAGCAGCGCGGGAGACCCAGTACTTC

J gene: TRBJ2-5
D gene: TRBD2
V gene: TRBV5-5
clone size: NA
CDR3 protein: CASSLTGTSGGQETQYF
CDR3 DNA: TGTGCCAGCAGCTTAACCGGGACTAGCGGGGGGCAAGAGACCCAGTACTTC